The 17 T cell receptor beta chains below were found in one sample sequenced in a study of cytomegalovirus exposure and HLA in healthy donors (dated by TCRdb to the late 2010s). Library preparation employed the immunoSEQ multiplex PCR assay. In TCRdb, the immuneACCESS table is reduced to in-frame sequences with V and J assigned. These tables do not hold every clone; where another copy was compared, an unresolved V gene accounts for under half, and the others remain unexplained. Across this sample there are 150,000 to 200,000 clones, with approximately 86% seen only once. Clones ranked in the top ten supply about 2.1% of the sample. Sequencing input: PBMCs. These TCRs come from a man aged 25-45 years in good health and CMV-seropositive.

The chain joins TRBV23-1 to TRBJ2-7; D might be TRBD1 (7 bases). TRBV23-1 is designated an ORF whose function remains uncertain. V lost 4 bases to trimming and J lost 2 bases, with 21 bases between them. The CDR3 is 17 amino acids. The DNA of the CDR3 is TGCGCCAGCAGTCGCAAAGTGCGGGGACAGCTAGCCTACGAGCAGTACTTC. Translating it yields CASSRKVRGQLAYEQYF.

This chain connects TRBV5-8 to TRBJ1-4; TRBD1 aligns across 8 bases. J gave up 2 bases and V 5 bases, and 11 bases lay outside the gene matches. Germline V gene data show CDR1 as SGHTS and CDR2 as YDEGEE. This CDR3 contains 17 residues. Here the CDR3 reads CASRRQGARGTNEKLFF. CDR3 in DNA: TGTGCCAGCAGACGCCAGGGGGCCAGGGGGACTAATGAAAAACTGTTTTTT.

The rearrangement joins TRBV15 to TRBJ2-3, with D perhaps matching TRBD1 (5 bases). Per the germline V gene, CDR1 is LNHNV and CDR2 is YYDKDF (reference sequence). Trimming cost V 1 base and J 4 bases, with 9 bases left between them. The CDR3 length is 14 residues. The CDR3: CATSRGTRADTQYF. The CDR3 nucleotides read TGTGCCACCAGCAGAGGGACCAGGGCAGATACGCAGTATTTT.

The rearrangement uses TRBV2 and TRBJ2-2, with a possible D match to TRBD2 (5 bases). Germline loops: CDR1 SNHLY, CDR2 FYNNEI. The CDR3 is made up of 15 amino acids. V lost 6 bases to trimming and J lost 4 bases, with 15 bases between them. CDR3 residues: CASRSRGMGTGELFF. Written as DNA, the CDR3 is TGTGCCAGCAGAAGCAGAGGGATGGGCACCGGGGAGCTGTTTTTT.

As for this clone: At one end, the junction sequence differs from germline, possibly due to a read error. CDR3 coding DNA: TGTGCTAGCAGCCTGACTAGCGGGGTCGGCGTGGATGAGCAGTTCTTC. Residues: CASSLTSGVGVDEQFF. The rearrangement uses TRBV7-7 and TRBJ2-1; 11 nucleotides agree with TRBD2. Germline values: CDR1 SSHAT, CDR2 FNYEAQ (reference sequence). This CDR3 comprises 16 residues.

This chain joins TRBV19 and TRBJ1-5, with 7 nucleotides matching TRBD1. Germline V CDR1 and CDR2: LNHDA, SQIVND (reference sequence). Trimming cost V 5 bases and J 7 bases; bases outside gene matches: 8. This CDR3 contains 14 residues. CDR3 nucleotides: TGTGCCAGTAGTCCCGAGGGGGCGTTCCAGCCCCAGCATTTT. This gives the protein CASSPEGAFQPQHF. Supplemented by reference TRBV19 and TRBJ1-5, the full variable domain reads DGGITQSPKYLFRKEGQNVTLSCEQNLNHDAMYWYRQDPGQGLRLIYYSQIVNDFQKGDIAEGYSVSREKKESFPLTVTSAQKNPTAFYLCASSPEGAFQPQHFGDGTRLSIL.

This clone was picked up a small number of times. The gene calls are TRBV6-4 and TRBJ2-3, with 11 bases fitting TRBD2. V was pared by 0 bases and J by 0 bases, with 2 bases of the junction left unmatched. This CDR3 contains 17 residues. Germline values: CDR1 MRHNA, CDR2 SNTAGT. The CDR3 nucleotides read TGTGCCAGCAGTGACTCTAGCGGGGGGGCTAGCACAGATACGCAGTATTTT. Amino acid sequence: CASSDSSGGASTDTQYF.

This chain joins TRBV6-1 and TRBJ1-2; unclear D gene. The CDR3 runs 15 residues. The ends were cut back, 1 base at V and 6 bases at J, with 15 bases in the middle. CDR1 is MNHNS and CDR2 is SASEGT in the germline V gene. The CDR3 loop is CASSEVWLAVHGYTF. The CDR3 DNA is TGTGCCAGCAGTGAAGTTTGGCTCGCGGTCCATGGCTACACCTTC.

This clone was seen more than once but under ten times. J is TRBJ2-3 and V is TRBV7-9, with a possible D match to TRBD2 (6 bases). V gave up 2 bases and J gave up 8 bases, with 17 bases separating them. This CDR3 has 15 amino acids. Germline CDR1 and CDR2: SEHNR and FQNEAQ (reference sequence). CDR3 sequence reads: CASSLSQHWEATQYF. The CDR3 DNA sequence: TGTGCCAGCAGCTTATCCCAGCACTGGGAGGCTACGCAGTATTTT.

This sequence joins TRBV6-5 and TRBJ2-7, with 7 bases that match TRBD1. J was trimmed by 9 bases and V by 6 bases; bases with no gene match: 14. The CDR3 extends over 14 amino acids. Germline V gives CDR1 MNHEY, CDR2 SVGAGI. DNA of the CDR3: TGTGCCAGCAGCCTCGACAGGGCCACCTTGGGGCAGTACTTC. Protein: CASSLDRATLGQYF.

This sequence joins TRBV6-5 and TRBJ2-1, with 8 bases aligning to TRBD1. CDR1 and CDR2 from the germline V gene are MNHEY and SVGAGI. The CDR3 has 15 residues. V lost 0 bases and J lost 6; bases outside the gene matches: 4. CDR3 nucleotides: TGTGCCAGCAGTTACTCTCTGACAGGGGCCAATGAGCAGTTCTTC. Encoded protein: CASSYSLTGANEQFF.

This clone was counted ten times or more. The CDR3 is CASSLTGETQYF. CDR3 nucleotide sequence: TGTGCCAGCAGCTTGACAGGGGAGACCCAGTACTTC. This chain joins TRBV11-2 and TRBJ2-5; 7 positions agree with TRBD1. The CDR3 sequence is 12 residues long. Germline loops: CDR1 SGHAT, CDR2 FQNNGV. J was trimmed by 5 bases and V by 3 bases; bases with no gene match: 0.

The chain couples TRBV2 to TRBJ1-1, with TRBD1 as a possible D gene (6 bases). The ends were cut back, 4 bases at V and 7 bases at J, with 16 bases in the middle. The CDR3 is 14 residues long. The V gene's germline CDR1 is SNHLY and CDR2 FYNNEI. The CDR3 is CASSVGGARDEAFF. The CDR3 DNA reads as TGTGCCAGCAGTGTGGGGGGGGCTAGGGATGAAGCTTTCTTT.

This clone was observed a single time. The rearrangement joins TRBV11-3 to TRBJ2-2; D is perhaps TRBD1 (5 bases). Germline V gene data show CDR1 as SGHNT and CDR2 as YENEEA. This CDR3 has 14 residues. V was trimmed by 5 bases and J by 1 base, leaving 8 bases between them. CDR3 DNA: TGTGCCAGCAGCAGTACAGGGAACACCGGGGAGCTGTTTTTT. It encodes CASSSTGNTGELFF.

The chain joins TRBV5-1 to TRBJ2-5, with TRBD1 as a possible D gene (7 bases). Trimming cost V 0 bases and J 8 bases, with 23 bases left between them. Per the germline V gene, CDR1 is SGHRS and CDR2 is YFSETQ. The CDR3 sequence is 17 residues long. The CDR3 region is CASSLDPGTAGGKTQYF. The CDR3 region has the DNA TGCGCCAGCAGCTTGGACCCCGGGACAGCTGGAGGGAAAACCCAGTACTTC.

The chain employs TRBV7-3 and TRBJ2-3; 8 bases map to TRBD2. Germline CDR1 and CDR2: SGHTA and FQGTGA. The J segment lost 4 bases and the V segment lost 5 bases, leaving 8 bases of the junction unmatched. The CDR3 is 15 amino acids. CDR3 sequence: CASSPGLGEADTQYF. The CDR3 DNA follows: TGTGCCAGCAGCCCGGGACTAGGGGAGGCAGATACGCAGTATTTT.

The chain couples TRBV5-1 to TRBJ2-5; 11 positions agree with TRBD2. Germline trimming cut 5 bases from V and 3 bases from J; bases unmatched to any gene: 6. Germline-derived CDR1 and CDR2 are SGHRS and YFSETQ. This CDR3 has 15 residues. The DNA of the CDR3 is TGCGCCAGCAGTCTAATACTAGCGGGGGAAGAGACCCAGTACTTC. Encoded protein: CASSLILAGEETQYF. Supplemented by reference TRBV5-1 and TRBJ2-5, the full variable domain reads KAGVTQTPRYLIKTRGQQVTLSCSPISGHRSVSWYQQTPGQGLQFLFEYFSETQRNKGNFPGRFSGRQFSNSRSEMNVSTLELGDSALYLCASSLILAGEETQYFGPGTRLLVL.